Sequencing of this T cell receptor beta chain was carried out in a study of blood T cell repertoires in COVID-19. On the study more broadly: The United States, Italy and Spain supplied acute and convalescent COVID-19 samples. Sample material is recorded as cDNA or gDNA derived from T cells, B-cell-depleted T cells, or PBMCs.

The germline gives CDR1 SGHTA, CDR2 FQGNSA. Deletions cut 7 bases from V and 9 bases from J, with 31 bases between. The CDR3 has 18 amino acids. In the source study's methods: Scientists estimated how many nucleated cells there were by amplifying reference gene primers. Some clones are missing from TCRdb's copy, which holds only in-frame ones; the method was immunoSEQ multiplex PCR. V and J calls and clone size are given by that table; D and trimming were obtained from the DNA. The sample lists 100,000 or so clones; roughly 80% were seen once. This clone was seen only a few times. This chain joins TRBV7-2 and TRBJ2-1, with D possibly being TRBD2 (7 bases). Sequencing input: peripheral blood. This receptor was identified in a human donor in a cohort sampled during active COVID-19. CDR3 amino acids: CASTRTGGSGGQYAEQFF. CDR3 nucleotide sequence: TGTGCCAGCACCCGCACAGGTGGATCGGGGGGCCAATATGCTGAGCAGTTCTTC.